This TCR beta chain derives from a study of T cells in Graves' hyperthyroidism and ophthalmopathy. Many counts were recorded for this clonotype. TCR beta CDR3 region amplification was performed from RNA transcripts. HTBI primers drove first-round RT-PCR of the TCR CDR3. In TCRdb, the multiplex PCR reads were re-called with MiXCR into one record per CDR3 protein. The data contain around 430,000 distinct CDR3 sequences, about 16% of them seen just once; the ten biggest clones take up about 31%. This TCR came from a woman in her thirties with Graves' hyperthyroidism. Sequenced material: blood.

Here the CDR3 reads CATSDLGQGADTQYF. For the CDR3, the DNA is TGTGCCACCAGTGATCTAGGACAGGGGGCAGATACGCAGTATTTT. The chain combines TRBV24-1 with TRBJ2-3; 10 nucleotides match TRBD1. The germline V gene encodes CDR1 KGHDR and CDR2 SFDVKD. There are 15 residues in the CDR3. V shed 3 bases and J 4 bases; nucleotides not matched to a gene: 3.